The next 5 T cell receptor beta chains were all read from a single sample in a study of beta chain features in type 1 diabetes (dated by TCRdb to between 2018 and 2020). The library was obtained by the immunoSEQ multiplex PCR assay. The High Capacity cDNA Reverse Transcription Kit was used to reverse transcribe all of the isolated RNA, meaning that expressed TCRB transcripts were what got sequenced. TCRdb stores this immuneACCESS table with in-frame sequences only. Part of the clones is absent; in the studies checked, under half of the shortfall reflects unresolved V genes, and no reason is known for the rest. This sample is represented by some 150,000 clones; over 9.5% of them were singletons. The ten top clones hold 1% to 1.5% of the sample. Sample: naive CD4+ T cells from blood. Taken with the paper, the label for cell subset or site translates to: true naive CD4+ T cells. The receptors shown here come from a man younger than 35 in good health.

This clone was found many times. CDR3 amino acids: CASSSGQGIDGYTF. For the CDR3, the DNA is TGTGCCAGCAGCTCGGGACAGGGAATCGATGGCTACACCTTC. This chain links TRBV7-9 with TRBJ1-2; 9 bases are shared with TRBD1. The length of the CDR3 is 14 residues. V lost 4 bases and J lost 6; bases outside the gene matches: 6. Looked up from germline, CDR1 is SEHNR and CDR2 is FQNEAQ (reference sequence).

This clone has only a few counts. The chain couples TRBV13 to TRBJ2-1, with 11 bases lining up with TRBD2. CDR3 length equals 15 residues. With 5 bases clipped from V and 7 bases from J, the junction kept 7 bases outside the gene matches. Per germline, CDR1 PRHDT and CDR2 FYEKMQ (reference sequence). Written as DNA, the CDR3 is TGTGCCAGCAGCAATCTAGCGGGGGGCGTGAATGAGCAGTTCTTC. Its translation is CASSNLAGGVNEQFF. The variable domain in full, completed from reference TRBV13 and TRBJ2-1, reads AAGVIQSPRHLIKEKRETATLKCYPIPRHDTVYWYQQGPGQDPQFLISFYEKMQSDKGSIPDRFSAQQFSDYHSELNMSSLELGDSALYFCASSNLAGGVNEQFFGPGTRLTVL.

The chain couples TRBV11-3 to TRBJ2-7, with TRBD2 matching over 8 bases. This CDR3 is built from 15 residues. Unmatched junction bases numbered 8, after V lost 5 bases and J lost 2 bases. Germline CDR1 SGHNT, CDR2 YENEEA. The CDR3 reads CASSPGGQATYEQYF. CDR3 sequence (DNA): TGTGCCAGCAGCCCGGGGGGGCAGGCAACCTACGAGCAGTACTTC.

The chain carries TRBV7-8 and TRBJ1-1; tentatively, D is TRBD1 (5 bases). The CDR3 extends over 17 amino acids. V gave up 1 base and J gave up 0 bases, with 15 bases separating them. Germline CDR1 SGHVS, CDR2 FQNEAQ. CDR3 DNA sequence: TGTGCCAGCAGCTTAGGGGGCGACAGATTCATGAACACTGAAGCTTTCTTT. It yields the protein CASSLGGDRFMNTEAFF.

This clone was counted many times. This rearrangement joins TRBV5-4 to TRBJ2-3; D gene unclear. The CDR3 runs 12 residues. Germline V gene sequence: CDR1 SGHNT, CDR2 YYREEE (reference sequence). Trimming took off 5 bases at V and 0 bases at J, with 4 bases between the two ends. This CDR3 reads CASSSSTDTQYF. The DNA for the CDR3 is TGTGCCAGCAGTTCGAGCACAGATACGCAGTATTTT.